This entry lists 20 T cell receptor beta chains sequenced from one sample in a study of cytomegalovirus exposure and HLA in healthy donors. The PCR ran on 60 Vbeta and 13 Jbeta primers. The protocol was immunoSEQ multiplex PCR, while the TCRdb copy is restricted to in-frame clones and leaves out a portion. The sample yields approximately 130,000 clones, roughly 9% seen once. The material sequenced was PBMCs. The receptors were gathered from a woman in her forties in good health and CMV-seropositive.

This clone was detected a few times. The rearrangement uses TRBV28 and TRBJ2-7, with 7 bases that match TRBD1. V shed 6 bases, J shed 4 bases, and the junction held 12 bases outside the gene matches. Germline V gene sequence: CDR1 MDHEN, CDR2 SYDVKM. The CDR3 sequence is 15 residues long. CDR3 coding DNA: TGTGCCAGCAGCTTGAGAGGACAGGTAAAATACGAGCAGTACTTC. This gives the protein CASSLRGQVKYEQYF.

V usage is TRBV9 and J usage is TRBJ2-7; TRBD2 aligns across 7 bases. The CDR3 length is 14 residues. Germline V CDR1 and CDR2: SGDLS, YYNGEE. V was pared by 4 bases and J by 2 bases, with 6 bases of the junction left unmatched. The CDR3, as DNA: TGTGCCAGCAGCCTCGGGACTACCCCCTACGAGCAGTACTTC. Translation: CASSLGTTPYEQYF.

The CDR3 loop reads CASSYSPEMNTEAFF. Written as DNA, the CDR3 is TGTGCCAGCAGTTACTCACCGGAGATGAACACTGAAGCTTTCTTT. The chain carries TRBV6-6 and TRBJ1-1; D is uncertain. CDR1 is MNHNY and CDR2 is SVGAGI in the germline V gene (reference sequence). CDR3 length: 15 amino acids. Between the trimmed V and J ends, which lost 0 bases and 0 bases, there was a span of 8 bases.

This clone was counted between two and nine times. The gene calls are TRBV9 and TRBJ2-7, with TRBD1 matching over 8 bases. CDR1 is SGDLS, CDR2 YYNGEE, per germline. The CDR3 has 13 residues. V trimming: 7 bases; J trimming: 7 bases; junction bases outside the gene matches: 10. The CDR3 loop reads CASSRQGAREQYF. The CDR3 bases are TGTGCCAGCTCGCGGCAGGGGGCGCGGGAGCAGTACTTC.

V is TRBV7-7 and J is TRBJ2-5, with a tentative D call TRBD2 (5 bases). Germline assignment: CDR1 SSHAT and CDR2 FNYEAQ (reference sequence). The CDR3 covers 15 residues. V was pared by 1 base and J by 2 bases, with 11 bases between. As DNA, the CDR3 is TGTGCCAGCAGCTTAGGGTCGGGCGGGCAAGAGACCCAGTACTTC. Its protein product is CASSLGSGGQETQYF. Using reference TRBV7-7 and TRBJ2-5 for the parts outside the CDR3, the full variable domain is GAGVSQSPRYKVTKRGQDVTLRCDPISSHATLYWYQQALGQGPEFLTYFNYEAQPDKSGLPSDRFSAERPEGSISTLTIQRTEQRDSAMYRCASSLGSGGQETQYFGPGTRLLVL.

In its sample, this clone was seen a few times. The J gene is TRBJ1-2, the V gene TRBV10-1, with D uncertain. CDR3 size: 13 residues. V gave up 0 bases and J gave up 4 bases, with 6 bases separating them. CDR1 and CDR2 (germline): WNHNN, SYGVQD (reference sequence). The CDR3 coding sequence is TGCGCCAGCAGTGAGTCCCCGCGCTATGGCTACACCTTC. It is translated as CASSESPRYGYTF.

This clone was counted only a few times. The chain joins TRBV19 to TRBJ1-2, with a tentative D call TRBD1 (5 bases). CDR3 length: 12 amino acids. Germline CDR1 is LNHDA and CDR2 is SQIVND (reference sequence). Trimming cost V 7 bases and J 8 bases, with 14 bases left between them. Here the CDR3 reads CASNMAGIGYTF. In DNA form, the CDR3 reads TGTGCCAGTAATATGGCAGGGATAGGCTACACCTTC.

The chain is built from TRBV5-1 and TRBJ2-3, with 9 bases that match TRBD2. This CDR3 has 19 amino acids. Germline V lookup: CDR1 SGHRS, CDR2 YFSETQ. Unmatched junction bases numbered 21, after V lost 4 bases and J lost 6 bases. DNA for the CDR3: TGCGCCAGCAGCCCCGGTGCAGGCCCCGGTGCGGGGGGGGCGGATACGCAGTATTTT. This encodes CASSPGAGPGAGGADTQYF.

The chain recombines TRBV6-4 with TRBJ2-2; D is uncertain. Germline V gene lookup returns CDR1 MRHNA and CDR2 SNTAGT. The CDR3 sequence is 15 residues long. Trimming removed 3 bases at V and 4 bases at J, with 12 bases between. CDR3 sequence (DNA): TGTGCCAGCAGTGAGGGCCTCCGAGTCACCGGGGAGCTGTTTTTT. Protein: CASSEGLRVTGELFF.

The rearrangement joins TRBV6-6 to TRBJ1-1; 7 bases line up with TRBD1. The J segment lost 1 base and the V segment lost 5 bases, leaving 7 bases of the junction unmatched. In germline, CDR1 is MNHNY, CDR2 SVGAGI (reference sequence). The CDR3 totals 15 residues. The CDR3 is CASSHLGQQNTEAFF. DNA of the CDR3: TGTGCCAGCAGTCACTTGGGACAGCAGAACACTGAAGCTTTCTTT.

J is TRBJ1-1 and V is TRBV19; tentative D call: TRBD1 (6 bases). Trimming took 4 bases from V and 5 from J, leaving 11 bases between them. Germline values: CDR1 LNHDA, CDR2 SQIVND (reference sequence). The CDR3 is 13 amino acids. CDR3 DNA sequence: TGTGCCAGTAGTAGCAGGGGAGTTACTGAAGCTTTCTTT. It codes for CASSSRGVTEAFF.

V and J are TRBV30 and TRBJ1-5; possibly TRBD1 for D (6 bases). The CDR3 consists of 14 residues. Germline lookup yields CDR1 GTSNPN and CDR2 SVGIG (reference sequence). Trimming shortened V by 2 bases and J by 4 bases, and 12 bases separated the two germline ends. The CDR3 DNA reads as TGTGCCTGGAGTCGGGGGGCTGGTAATCAGCCCCAGCATTTT. Translation: CAWSRGAGNQPQHF. The full variable domain, completed using reference TRBV30 and TRBJ1-5, is SQTIHQWPATLVQPVGSPLSLECTVEGTSNPNLYWYRQAAGRGLQLLFYSVGIGQISSEVPQNLSASRPQDRQFILSSKKLLLSDSGFYLCAWSRGAGNQPQHFGDGTRLSIL.

There are a few counts of this clone. Here the CDR3 DNA reads TGCGCCAGCAGCCCGGGACAGGGGCTCGGCTACACCTTC. Its translation: CASSPGQGLGYTF. The chain joins TRBV5-1 to TRBJ1-2; TRBD1 matches at 10 bases. CDR1 SGHRS and CDR2 YFSETQ come from the germline V gene. The CDR3 contains 13 residues. V dropped 4 bases and J dropped 8; count of bases not matched to a gene: 5.

This clone was picked up a small number of times. This chain connects TRBV9 to TRBJ2-1, with D maybe TRBD1 (8 bases). Between the trimmed V and J ends, which lost 0 bases and 0 bases, there was a span of 19 bases. The CDR3 loop spans 19 amino acids. Germline V gene lookup returns CDR1 SGDLS and CDR2 YYNGEE. The CDR3 sequence is CASSVGGGTGDFSYNEQFF. Written as DNA, the CDR3 is TGTGCCAGCAGCGTAGGGGGAGGGACAGGTGATTTCTCCTACAATGAGCAGTTCTTC.

This clone was observed a handful of times. The chain combines TRBV11-3 with TRBJ1-6; a possible D gene is TRBD1 (5 bases). The germline V gene has CDR1 SGHNT and CDR2 YENEEA. This CDR3 region has 14 residues. The ends were cut back, 5 bases at V and 10 bases at J, with 15 bases in the middle. Here the CDR3 reads CASSRRGEGSPLHF. In DNA form, the CDR3 reads TGTGCCAGCAGCCGGCGGGGGGAAGGATCACCCCTCCACTTT.

There are a few counts of this clone. The rearrangement uses TRBV5-6 and TRBJ1-2; possible D gene TRBD1, 6 bases. CDR1 and CDR2 from the germline V gene are SGHDT and YYEEEE. CDR3 size: 13 residues. Trimming took off 0 bases at V and 8 bases at J, with 11 bases between the two ends. As DNA, the CDR3 is TGTGCCAGCAGCTTGGAACAGGGTTTCGGCTACACCTTC. It is translated as CASSLEQGFGYTF.

The chain has TRBV7-6 and TRBJ2-7; TRBD1 matches 9 bases. This CDR3 spans 13 amino acids. J gave up 7 bases and V 4 bases, and 5 bases lay outside the gene matches. Germline-derived CDR1 and CDR2 are SGHVS and FNYEAQ. The CDR3 region is CASSWGQGNEQYF. CDR3 nucleotide sequence: TGTGCCAGCAGCTGGGGACAGGGAAATGAGCAGTACTTC.

The chain is built from TRBV2 and TRBJ1-5, with unresolved D. The ends were cut back, 5 bases at V and 6 bases at J, with 8 bases in the middle. The CDR3 is made up of 12 amino acids. Germline-derived CDR1 and CDR2 are SNHLY and FYNNEI. The CDR3 is CASSYKRQPQHF. The CDR3 nucleotides read TGTGCCAGCAGTTACAAACGTCAGCCCCAGCATTTT.

The chain is built from TRBV6-1 and TRBJ2-1, with 9 bases aligning to TRBD1. This CDR3 is built from 17 residues. Per germline, CDR1 MNHNS and CDR2 SASEGT. The junction had 11 bases not matched to a gene; V was cut back by 4 bases and J by 4 bases. The DNA of the CDR3 is TGTGCCAGCAGTGCCAGGACAGGGGATAAGGGTTACAATGAGCAGTTCTTC. Amino acids: CASSARTGDKGYNEQFF.

The chain joins TRBV6-5 to TRBJ1-4; 9 nucleotides match TRBD1. The ends lost 4 bases at V and 10 bases at J; junction bases unmatched: 7. This CDR3 region has 14 residues. Germline CDR1 is MNHEY and CDR2 is SVGAGI. CDR3 loop: CASSFRDRAAKLFF. The CDR3 DNA reads as TGTGCCAGCAGTTTCCGGGACAGGGCCGCAAAACTGTTTTTT.